This T cell receptor beta chain appears in the sequencing data of a study of memory CD4+ T cells and cytomegalovirus serostatus. General study points: CD4+ memory repertoires contained 67 of 164 reported CMV TCRbeta sequences.

Comment on this clone: Its antigen is unidentified.

The CDR3 has 16 amino acids. V lost 8 bases, J lost 5 bases, and 12 bases stayed unmatched. Germline assignment: CDR1 MNHEY and CDR2 SMNVEV (reference sequence). The sort gate was single viable CD3+CD4+CD8-CD45RO+ cells for memory CD4+ T cells. Study processing details: Out-of-frame sequences were removed, leaving 2,000,000 or so distinct TCRbeta sequences. Measured with immunoSEQ multiplex PCR; TCRdb has only the in-frame clones, and not every one. The V and J calls and clone size are taken from that table; D and trimming were inferred from the DNA. The sample records 80,000 or so clones, roughly 78% being singletons.

The J gene is TRBJ2-2, the V gene TRBV27, with 9 bases matching TRBD1. The sample taken for sequencing was memory CD4+ T cells from blood. The sequence derives from an adult in good health and CMV-seropositive. The CDR3, as DNA: TGTGCCAGCCTTGGGTTGGGGGACAGGGTAACCGGGGAGCTGTTTTTT. Translation: CASLGLGDRVTGELFF.